This TCR beta chain derives from a study of Graves' ophthalmopathy and Graves' hyperthyroidism. Study conclusions and caveats: Ophthalmopathy versus stable hyperthyroidism: 13-signature model gave around 86% sensitivity, 75% to 83% specificity. Among thyroid clonotypes expanded above 0.001 frequency, most also appeared in blood. This model predicted ophthalmopathy progression (sensitivity 60% to 71%, specificity 72.22%).

The study amplified TCR beta CDR3 regions using RNA transcripts. An initial RT-PCR round employing HTBI primers preceded a second-round multiplex PCR. TCRdb re-called the multiplex PCR reads with MiXCR, one entry per CDR3 protein. Among about 150,000 distinct CDR3 sequences listed, 30% to 45% were seen once. As to this clonotype: Its antigen remains unidentified.

PBMCs had their origin in fresh peripheral blood (around 10 ml). Trimming took off 3 bases at V and 6 bases at J, with 18 bases between the two ends. The CDR3 runs to 16 residues. CDR1 is LNHNV, CDR2 YYDKDF, per germline (reference sequence). The chain employs TRBV15 and TRBJ1-5; possibly TRBD1 for D (6 bases). Sequenced sample: peripheral blood. This receptor was obtained from a woman in her thirties or forties with Graves' ophthalmopathy. Written as DNA, the CDR3 is TGTGCCACCAGCAGCGCACCAGGGGACCCATTTCAGCCCCAGCATTTT. Translated, it gives CATSSAPGDPFQPQHF.